This T cell receptor beta chain was profiled in a study of blood T cell repertoires in COVID-19. In the original processing: Estimated nucleated cell counts came from reference gene primer amplification. Only in-frame clones appear in the TCRdb table, and some are missing; sequencing was by immunoSEQ multiplex PCR. The V and J calls and the clone size are those of that table, but D and trimming were determined from the DNA. The profile shows 380,000 or so clones, 89% of them singletons. CDR1 is MDHEN and CDR2 is SYDVKM in the germline V gene. Trimming cost V 10 bases and J 7 bases; bases outside gene matches: 13. The CDR3 runs 14 residues.

Sequenced: peripheral blood. The clonotype comes from a man aged 35 to 55 with acute or convalescent COVID-19. The V call is TRBV28, the J call TRBJ1-2; 9 bases are a match to TRBD1. The CDR3 nucleotides read TGTGCCATTAGGGAGGAGGGACAGGGCGTTGGCTACACCTTC. Its translation is CAIREEGQGVGYTF.